One and the same sample provided the 32 T cell receptor beta chains below, sequenced in a study of T cell responses to AZD1222 COVID-19 vaccine. The assay was immunoSEQ multiplex PCR, and TCRdb's table has in-frame clones only and misses some. This sample carries 95,000 to 100,000 clones, about nine tenths of them seen once, and the ten largest clones take 15% to 20%. The sample consisted of peripheral blood, taken 28 days after the second AZD1222 dose. Receptor source: an adult who received the AZD1222 COVID-19 vaccine.

CDR3 loop: CASSRDSSFYNEQFF. Here the CDR3 DNA reads TGTGCCAGCAGCCGGGACAGCAGTTTCTACAATGAGCAGTTCTTC. The chain combines TRBV5-4 with TRBJ2-1, with 7 bases that match TRBD1. The V segment lost 4 bases and the J segment 3 bases; nucleotides outside the gene matches: 7. In germline, CDR1 is SGHNT, CDR2 YYREEE (reference sequence). CDR3 size: 15 residues.

Here the CDR3 DNA reads TGTGCCAGTAGTGGTTCCGGGACAGTCCTCTATGGCTACACCTTC. Translated: CASSGSGTVLYGYTF. The rearrangement joins TRBV19 to TRBJ1-2; 7 positions match TRBD1. Germline V gene data show CDR1 as LNHDA and CDR2 as SQIVND (reference sequence). V lost 5 bases, J lost 4 bases, and 10 bases stayed unmatched. The CDR3 has 15 amino acids.

The rearrangement links TRBV5-1 to TRBJ2-2, with 12 positions matching TRBD2. The CDR3 runs 16 residues. The J segment lost 6 bases and the V segment lost 1 base, leaving 4 bases of the junction unmatched. Germline CDR1 is SGHRS and CDR2 is YFSETQ. The CDR3 protein is CASSLRLAGGSGELFF. CDR3 coding DNA: TGCGCCAGCAGCTTGAGGCTAGCGGGAGGGTCCGGGGAGCTGTTTTTT.

The chain joins TRBV19 to TRBJ1-5; perhaps TRBD1 as D (5 bases). CDR1 LNHDA and CDR2 SQIVND come from the germline V gene (reference sequence). V was pared by 0 bases and J by 0 bases, with 9 bases between. The CDR3 totals 16 residues. The chain's CDR3 is CASSIEGGDSNQPQHF. The DNA for the CDR3 is TGTGCCAGTAGTATAGAAGGAGGGGATAGCAATCAGCCCCAGCATTTT.

The chain employs TRBV28 and TRBJ1-1; no clear D. Germline CDR1 and CDR2: MDHEN and SYDVKM. There are 13 residues in the CDR3. Trimming removed 2 bases at V and 1 base at J, with 5 bases between. The CDR3 coding sequence is TGTGCCAGCAGTTTAGCCGAGAACACTGAAGCTTTCTTT. Translated: CASSLAENTEAFF.

The gene calls are TRBV28 and TRBJ2-5; D is unclear. The germline gives CDR1 MDHEN, CDR2 SYDVKM. V dropped 7 bases and J dropped 0 bases, with 15 bases sitting between them. The CDR3 runs to 15 residues. The CDR3 coding sequence is TGTGCCAGCACCCCCGCGGCGGATTACCAAGAGACCCAGTACTTC. Its translation is CASTPAADYQETQYF.

The chain employs TRBV3-1 (or the pseudogene TRBV3-2) and TRBJ1-6; 7 nucleotides align to TRBD1. Germline CDR1 LGHDT, CDR2 YNNKEL (reference sequence). The J segment lost 3 bases and the V segment lost 3 bases, leaving 8 bases of the junction unmatched. The CDR3 has 17 residues. The CDR3 sequence: CASSQRTGTVYNSPLHF. CDR3 DNA sequence: TGTGCCAGCAGCCAGAGAACCGGGACAGTCTATAATTCACCCCTCCACTTT.

V usage is TRBV7-9 and J usage is TRBJ2-5; 8 bases line up with TRBD1. The ends lost 7 bases at V and 6 bases at J; junction bases unmatched: 10. CDR1 and CDR2 (germline): SEHNR, FQNEAQ (reference sequence). This CDR3 has 14 amino acids. The CDR3 DNA sequence: TGTGCCAGCATCCCACCCGGACAGGGACAGACCCAGTACTTC. Amino acid sequence: CASIPPGQGQTQYF.

This chain connects TRBV5-1 to TRBJ1-1, with D perhaps TRBD1 (6 bases). V gave up 3 bases and J gave up 9 bases, with 15 bases separating them. The CDR3 totals 13 residues. The germline V gene encodes CDR1 SGHRS and CDR2 YFSETQ. For the CDR3, the DNA is TGCGCCAGCAGCTACCAAGGGGGTGACCAAGCTTTCTTT. Its translation is CASSYQGGDQAFF.

V and J are TRBV7-3 and TRBJ2-7, with 7 bases lining up with TRBD1. Trimming removed 6 bases from V and 4 bases from J; junction bases left unmatched: 12. This CDR3 is 15 amino acids long. The germline V gene encodes CDR1 SGHTA and CDR2 FQGTGA. CDR3 sequence: CASRRNGQEIYEQYF. The CDR3 DNA sequence: TGTGCCAGCAGGCGAAATGGACAGGAGATATACGAGCAGTACTTC.

This clone came up once. The chain recombines TRBV11-2 with TRBJ2-7, with TRBD2 matching over 11 bases. This CDR3 contains 16 residues. The germline CDR1 and CDR2 sequences are SGHAT and FQNNGV. The J segment lost 5 bases and the V segment lost 2 bases, leaving 8 bases of the junction unmatched. The CDR3 is CASSLPPLSGRDEQYF. The CDR3 nucleotides read TGTGCCAGCAGCTTACCCCCCCTTAGCGGGAGGGACGAGCAGTACTTC.

This clone was detected a few times. CDR3 sequence (DNA): TGTGCCAGCAGAGGGGCGCCTGGAAACACCATATATTTT. Its protein is CASRGAPGNTIYF. The chain has TRBV3-1 (or the pseudogene TRBV3-2) and TRBJ1-3; the D gene is possibly TRBD1 (5 bases). Trimming took off 6 bases at V and 2 bases at J, with 8 bases between the two ends. The CDR3 consists of 13 residues. CDR1 and CDR2 (germline): LGHDT, YNNKEL (reference sequence).

The chain uses TRBV10-3 and TRBJ1-5, with TRBD1 matching 8 bases. V gave up 10 bases and J gave up 5 bases; unmatched junction bases: 10. Germline-derived CDR1 and CDR2 are ENHRY and SYGVKD. The length of the CDR3 is 14 residues. The CDR3 nucleotides are TGTGCCACCTCAGACAGGGGAGACCATCAGCCCCAGCATTTT. It translates to CATSDRGDHQPQHF.

The chain combines TRBV6-5 with TRBJ2-7, with TRBD1 matching 11 bases. The germline gives CDR1 MNHEY, CDR2 SVGAGI. Trimming took 5 bases from V and 7 from J; bases not matched to a gene: 7. The CDR3 is made up of 14 amino acids. CDR3 sequence (DNA): TGTGCCAGCAGTCCTCAAGGGACAGGGGGAGAGCAGTACTTC. This encodes CASSPQGTGGEQYF.

The chain carries TRBV5-1 and TRBJ1-1; D is unclear. The V end lost 1 base, the J end lost 1 base, and 5 bases lay between the germline ends. The CDR3 runs 13 residues. Germline V CDR1 and CDR2: SGHRS, YFSETQ. The CDR3 bases are TGCGCCAGCAGCTTGTCGCCGAACACTGAAGCTTTCTTT. Protein product: CASSLSPNTEAFF.

The CDR3 loop is CAWTSGGYNEQFF. In nucleotides, the CDR3 is TGTGCCTGGACTAGCGGGGGGTACAATGAGCAGTTCTTC. The V call is TRBV30, the J call TRBJ2-1; TRBD2 agrees at 11 bases. Trimming cost V 4 bases and J 4 bases; bases outside gene matches: 0. Germline CDR1 GTSNPN, CDR2 SVGIG (reference sequence). The length of the CDR3 is 13 residues.

The chain carries TRBV4-1 and TRBJ2-3, with D unresolved. The V gene lost 1 base and the J gene lost 1 base, with 9 bases spanning the gap. The CDR3 spans 15 residues. Germline assignment: CDR1 MGHRA and CDR2 YSYEKL. The CDR3: CASSQAGGGTDTQYF. The CDR3 DNA reads as TGCGCCAGCAGCCAAGCTGGTGGAGGCACAGATACGCAGTATTTT.

The chain employs TRBV5-6 and TRBJ2-3, with TRBD2 matching 8 bases. This CDR3 comprises 15 residues. V lost 4 bases and J lost 9; bases outside the gene matches: 13. Germline V CDR1 and CDR2: SGHDT, YYEEEE. The CDR3: CASSPYSTSEGTQYF. The CDR3 nucleotides read TGTGCCAGCAGCCCTTACTCGACTAGCGAAGGCACGCAGTATTTT.

This rearrangement joins TRBV6-1 to TRBJ1-5; D unclear. The CDR3 loop spans 13 amino acids. CDR1 and CDR2 from the germline V gene are MNHNS and SASEGT. V was pared by 3 bases and J by 3 bases, with 6 bases between. CDR3: CASSETYNQPQHF. CDR3 nucleotide sequence: TGTGCCAGCAGTGAGACTTACAATCAGCCCCAGCATTTT.

Notes on this clone: Within the sample, other DNA sequences also encode this same CDR3. This sequence joins TRBV5-1 and TRBJ2-7; TRBD1 aligns across 8 bases. Germline assignment: CDR1 SGHRS and CDR2 YFSETQ. Germline trimming cut 2 bases from V and 1 base from J; bases unmatched to any gene: 2. The length of the CDR3 is 14 residues. CDR3 nucleotides: TGCGCCAGCAGCTTTACAGGGGGATCCTACGAGCAGTACTTC. It translates to CASSFTGGSYEQYF.

The V call is TRBV6-5, the J call TRBJ1-2; no reliable D call. CDR1 is MNHEY and CDR2 is SVGAGI in the germline V gene. This CDR3 has 13 residues. Trimming took 6 bases from V and 2 from J, leaving 10 bases between them. As DNA, the CDR3 is TGTGCCAGCAGAGAGACAATCAACTATGGCTACACCTTC. It is translated as CASRETINYGYTF.

The chain employs TRBV7-2 and TRBJ2-3; no firm D call. Looked up from germline, CDR1 is SGHTA and CDR2 is FQGNSA. Trimming stripped 7 bases from V and 2 bases from J, with 13 bases between. The CDR3 runs to 14 residues. The CDR3 DNA sequence: TGTGCCAGCACCCCGGGCTTCGTCACAGATACGCAGTATTTT. Protein: CASTPGFVTDTQYF.

This clone has more than one count but fewer than ten. This chain joins TRBV4-1 and TRBJ1-2; D is undetermined. The CDR3 has 20 residues. The germline V gene has CDR1 MGHRA and CDR2 YSYEKL. V gave up 2 bases and J gave up 0 bases, with 25 bases separating them. CDR3 in amino acids: CASSQSRESERGPANYGYTF. The CDR3, as DNA: TGCGCCAGCAGCCAATCAAGGGAATCTGAGAGAGGGCCCGCTAACTATGGCTACACCTTC.

V gene TRBV6-5 combines with J gene TRBJ1-2; D perhaps matches TRBD1 (5 bases). The V end was cut by 0 bases, the J end by 8 bases, with 19 bases between. Per germline, CDR1 MNHEY and CDR2 SVGAGI. The length of the CDR3 is 16 residues. CDR3 sequence: CASSYSMEGLSFGYTF. The CDR3 bases are TGTGCCAGCAGTTACTCGATGGAGGGGCTATCGTTCGGCTACACCTTC.

V gene TRBV2 combines with J gene TRBJ1-6, with TRBD1 matching over 12 bases. There are 13 residues in the CDR3. After removal of 10 bases from V and 9 bases from J, the junction contained 4 bases not matched to a gene. Germline values: CDR1 SNHLY, CDR2 FYNNEI. The CDR3 here is CATAGQGASPLHF. CDR3 bases: TGTGCCACCGCGGGACAGGGGGCTTCACCCCTCCACTTT.

J is TRBJ2-1 and V is TRBV2; 11 nucleotides align to TRBD2. Unmatched junction bases numbered 8, after V lost 7 bases and J lost 6 bases. The CDR3 consists of 15 residues. Germline assignment: CDR1 SNHLY and CDR2 FYNNEI. The CDR3 loop reads CASTILAGALNEQFF. The CDR3 nucleotides are TGTGCCAGCACCATACTAGCGGGAGCGCTCAATGAGCAGTTCTTC.

This chain links TRBV5-4 with TRBJ2-1; 7 bases match TRBD2. The CDR3 sequence is 14 residues long. Germline CDR1 SGHNT, CDR2 YYREEE (reference sequence). V was clipped by 0 bases and J by 5 bases; unmatched bases: 2. CDR3 DNA sequence: TGTGCCAGCAGCTTGGGGCTAGCGGACAATGAGCAGTTCTTC. It translates to CASSLGLADNEQFF.

In regard to this clone: Other DNA sequences within the sample encode an identical CDR3. The rearrangement uses TRBV18 and TRBJ1-1; D gene uncertain. CDR1 is KGHSH, CDR2 LQKENI, per germline. Trimming took off 3 bases at V and 1 base at J, with 6 bases between the two ends. This CDR3 has 13 residues. The CDR3: CASSPGGNTEAFF. CDR3 sequence (DNA): TGTGCCAGCTCACCGGGAGGGAACACTGAAGCTTTCTTT.

The J gene is TRBJ2-7, the V gene TRBV10-3; 9 bases are a match to TRBD2. The CDR3 runs 14 residues. Trimming took 10 bases from V and 5 from J; bases not matched to a gene: 12. Per germline, CDR1 ENHRY and CDR2 SYGVKD. The CDR3 protein is CATQRGTSIDEQYF. The CDR3 nucleotides read TGTGCCACCCAGAGGGGGACTAGCATCGACGAGCAGTACTTC.

This clone was picked up a small number of times. V is TRBV7-8 and J is TRBJ1-3; D remains unclear. This CDR3 has 11 amino acids. Germline V gives CDR1 SGHVS, CDR2 FQNEAQ. Trimming removed 3 bases from V and 6 bases from J, with 3 bases in between. The CDR3 DNA reads as TGTGCCAGCAGCTTCGAAAACACCATATATTTT. Translation gives CASSFENTIYF.

V is TRBV2 and J is TRBJ2-7; weak D call: TRBD2 (6 bases). The CDR3 length is 13 residues. The germline gives CDR1 SNHLY, CDR2 FYNNEI. V gave up 4 bases and J gave up 4 bases, with 11 bases separating them. This CDR3 is CASSAAGRYEQYF. The DNA for the CDR3 is TGTGCCAGCAGTGCCGCGGGGCGGTACGAGCAGTACTTC.

V usage is TRBV11-2 and J usage is TRBJ2-1; TRBD2 aligns across 13 bases. Per germline, CDR1 SGHAT and CDR2 FQNNGV. The CDR3 sequence is 14 residues long. Trimming took 7 bases from V and 9 from J; bases not matched to a gene: 6. The CDR3 coding sequence is TGTGCCAGCATCGGGACTAGCGGGGTGGGTGAGCAGTTCTTC. It codes for CASIGTSGVGEQFF.